These 25 T cell receptor beta chains were sequenced from one sample in a study of T cells in women clearing cervical HPV infection listed by TCRdb under 2018. The method was the immunoSEQ multiplex PCR assay. Imported from immuneACCESS, the table was reduced by TCRdb to in-frame sequences with V and J called. These copies leave out some clones; in studies compared against another copy, an unresolved V gene accounts for under half, and the cause of the remainder is not known. The sample table on file contains approximately 22,000 clones. The ten largest clones represent more than 9% of the sample. The sample taken for sequencing was blood buffy coat. All receptors derive from a woman between 18 and 69 years old with a cervical HPV16 infection that either progressed to CIN3+ or cleared (not recorded which).

With regard to this clone: The read gets to within 3 residues of the CDR3 end, and the germline J gene fills in the rest. The chain is built from TRBV4-1 and TRBJ1-3; TRBD1 aligns across 8 bases. J was trimmed by 0 bases and V by 4 bases; bases with no gene match: 8. The CDR3 extends over 17 amino acids. Germline CDR1 MGHRA, CDR2 YSYEKL. The CDR3 sequence is CASSLEWTGRSGNTIYF. The sequenced part of the CDR3 DNA is TGCGCCAGCAGCCTCGAGTGGACAGGGCGCTCTGGAAACACC.

As concerns this clone: The read terminates 3 residues ahead of where the CDR3 ends, so the germline J gene completes it. The V call is TRBV2, the J call TRBJ1-2; 7 positions agree with TRBD1. Germline assignment: CDR1 SNHLY and CDR2 FYNNEI. This CDR3 is 13 amino acids long. V dropped 7 bases and J dropped 7; count of bases not matched to a gene: 9. Here the CDR3 reads CASIRQGGAGYTF. The sequenced CDR3 bases are TGTGCCAGCATCAGACAGGGTGGCGCTGGC.

Turning to this clone: The read comes to an end 3 residues before the CDR3 does, leaving the germline J gene to fill in the end. The V and J genes are TRBV7-3 and TRBJ1-1; D not resolved. The CDR3 sequence is 14 residues long. Germline-derived CDR1 and CDR2 are SGHTA and FQGTGA. V dropped 5 bases and J dropped 4 bases, with 14 bases sitting between them. The CDR3 DNA, read in part, is TGTGCCAGCAGCATCACCGCGGGGTTCACTGAA. Its translation: CASSITAGFTE. The entire CDR3 sequence reads CASSITAGFTEAFF. The whole variable domain, remainder taken from reference TRBV7-3 and TRBJ1-1, is GAGVSQTPSNKVTEKGKYVELRCDPISGHTALYWYRQSLGQGPEFLIYFQGTGAADDSGLPNDRFFAVRPEGSVSTLKIQRTERGDSAVYLCASSITAGFTEAFFGQGTRLTVV.

Concerning this clone: The read terminates 3 residues ahead of where the CDR3 ends, so the germline J gene completes it. The chain has TRBV20-1 and TRBJ1-2; D is undetermined. Germline-derived CDR1 and CDR2 are DFQATT and SNEGSKA (reference sequence). CDR3 size: 11 residues. Trimming took off 6 bases at V and 3 bases at J, with 8 bases between the two ends. CDR3 DNA, as far as it was read: TGCAGTGCGGCCCGAGACTATGGC. This translates into CSAARDYG. The complete CDR3 protein is CSAARDYGYTF.

The DNA read from the CDR3 is TGTGCCAGCAGCCCACTTTCCACAGGCGTAACC. Translated, it gives CASSPLSTGVT. The whole CDR3 sequence is CASSPLSTGVTIYF. The chain has TRBV7-2 and TRBJ1-3; perhaps TRBD1 as D (5 bases). The CDR3 end lies 3 residues beyond the end of the read and is filled in from the germline J gene. There are 14 residues in the CDR3. Germline V CDR1 and CDR2: SGHTA, FQGNSA. Filled out from reference TRBV7-2 and TRBJ1-3, the complete variable domain reads GAGVSQSPSNKVTEKGKDVELRCDPISGHTALYWYRQSLGQGLEFLIYFQGNSAPDKSGLPSDRFSAERTGGSVSTLTIQRTQQEDSAVYLCASSPLSTGVTIYFGEGSWLTVV.

Turning to this clone: The read ends 3 residues before the CDR3 terminus; that terminus is restored from the germline J gene. The genes are TRBV5-1 and TRBJ1-2, with D possibly being TRBD1 (6 bases). Trimming left V 8 bases short and J 1 base short, with 9 bases between. Germline V gene data show CDR1 as SGHRS and CDR2 as YFSETQ. The CDR3 covers 12 residues. This CDR3 reads CASGGLNYGYTF. CDR3 bases read: TGCGCCAGTGGGGGCCTTAACTATGGC.

Details on this clone: The missing CDR3 end, 3 residues past where the read stops, is filled in from the germline J gene. The gene calls are TRBV20-1 and TRBJ2-3, with 13 bases aligning to TRBD2. The V gene's germline CDR1 is DFQATT and CDR2 SNEGSKA (reference sequence). The V gene end was trimmed by 3 bases and the J gene end by 5 bases; junction bases not matched to a gene: 5. This CDR3 has 15 amino acids. CDR3 DNA (partial): TGCAGTGCTAGGAGACTAGCGGGGGGCAAAGATACG. Translated, it gives CSARRLAGGKDT. The full CDR3 sequence reads CSARRLAGGKDTQYF.

Comment on this clone: The read is 3 residues too short to cover the CDR3 end, so that end is filled in from the germline J gene. The chain combines TRBV5-4 with TRBJ1-4; no clear D. Between the trimmed V and J ends, which lost 0 bases and 7 bases, there was a span of 13 bases. The CDR3 has 15 residues. CDR1 and CDR2 (germline): SGHNT, YYREEE (reference sequence). CDR3 sequence reads: CASSLDFGSGEKLFF. The DNA read from the CDR3 is TGTGCCAGCAGCTTGGATTTCGGGTCGGGTGAAAAA. The variable domain in full, completed from reference TRBV5-4 and TRBJ1-4, reads ETGVTQSPTHLIKTRGQQVTLRCSSQSGHNTVSWYQQALGQGPQFIFQYYREEENGRGNFPPRFSGLQFPNYSSELNVNALELDDSALYLCASSLDFGSGEKLFFGSGTQLSVL.

Comment on this clone: The CDR3 extends 3 residues past the end of the read, so its final part is completed from the germline J gene. This chain uses TRBV7-2 with TRBJ2-7; D remains ambiguous. Trimming left V 2 bases short and J 3 bases short, with 11 bases between. This CDR3 has 14 residues. Germline CDR1 and CDR2: SGHTA and FQGNSA. Incomplete CDR3 DNA: TGTGCCAGCAGCTTACGGCAGGTCGACTACGAG. This translates into CASSLRQVDYE. The full CDR3 sequence reads CASSLRQVDYEQYF.

Worth noting for this clone: Coverage ceases 3 residues before the CDR3 finishes, and the germline J gene fills in the end. The chain has TRBV20-1 and TRBJ2-3; the D gene is possibly TRBD2 (6 bases). V shed 3 bases and J shed 1 base, with 11 bases lying between them. There are 14 residues in the CDR3. Germline CDR1 and CDR2: DFQATT and SNEGSKA (reference sequence). The CDR3 is CSARGGVRTDTQYF. CDR3 bases read: TGCAGTGCTAGGGGCGGGGTCCGCACAGATACG.

Comments on this clone: The sequence runs out 3 residues before the end of the CDR3; the remainder is reconstructed from the germline J gene. The chain uses TRBV20-1 and TRBJ1-1, with 9 bases fitting TRBD1. J lost 7 bases, V lost 6 bases, and 15 bases had no gene match. Germline V gene data show CDR1 as DFQATT and CDR2 as SNEGSKA (reference sequence). The CDR3 runs 15 residues. The sequenced CDR3 bases are TGCAGTGCCTCAAAGCGGACAGGGGAGTTTGGTGAA. Translation gives CSASKRTGEFGE. The CDR3 in full is CSASKRTGEFGEAFF.

In regard to this clone: With the read ending 3 residues before the CDR3 end, the germline J gene is used to fill in that end. The rearrangement joins TRBV19 to TRBJ2-3, with a possible D match to TRBD2 (5 bases). Per germline, CDR1 LNHDA and CDR2 SQIVND (reference sequence). V was trimmed by 3 bases and J by 5 bases, leaving 15 bases between them. This CDR3 has 15 residues. Partial CDR3 DNA: TGTGCCAGTAGTATTACTAGACTTCCAAGAGATACG. Translated: CASSITRLPRDT. In full, the CDR3 is CASSITRLPRDTQYF.

As concerns this clone: Coverage ceases 3 residues before the CDR3 finishes, and the germline J gene fills in the end. The chain combines TRBV29-1 with TRBJ1-3; D call uncertain. This CDR3 region has 12 residues. The V end was cut by 7 bases, the J end by 0 bases, with 7 bases between. Germline CDR1 reads SQVTM; CDR2 reads ANQGSEA. The CDR3: CSAKSSGNTIYF. The sequenced part of the CDR3 DNA is TGCAGCGCTAAGAGCTCTGGAAACACC.

About this clone: The DNA ends 3 residues before the CDR3 does, and the rest of the CDR3 is filled in from the germline J gene. The chain carries TRBV10-1 and TRBJ2-3, with TRBD2 matching 7 bases. With 3 bases clipped from V and 1 base from J, the junction kept 4 bases outside the gene matches. The germline V gene has CDR1 WNHNN and CDR2 SYGVQD (reference sequence). This CDR3 is 15 amino acids long. The sequenced CDR3 bases are TGCGCCAGCAGTGAATCTAGCGGTCGCACAGATACG. It encodes CASSESSGRTDT. Given in full, the CDR3 is CASSESSGRTDTQYF.

Details on this clone: The DNA ends 3 residues before the CDR3 does, and the rest of the CDR3 is filled in from the germline J gene. This sequence joins TRBV6-2 or TRBV6-3 and TRBJ2-1; D possibly corresponds to TRBD2 (5 bases). The CDR3 runs 15 residues. The germline CDR1 and CDR2 sequences are MNHEY and SVGEGT. V shed 5 bases and J shed 3 bases, with 14 bases lying between them. The part of the CDR3 DNA that was read is TGTGCCAGCAGTCTGACTATTCCCATCTACAATGAG. This encodes CASSLTIPIYNE. The entire CDR3 sequence reads CASSLTIPIYNEQFF.

About this clone: From the germline J gene comes the end of the CDR3, since the read stops 3 residues before it. The gene calls are TRBV20-1 and TRBJ2-5; 8 bases agree with TRBD1. This CDR3 contains 18 residues. Germline lookup yields CDR1 DFQATT and CDR2 SNEGSKA (reference sequence). J lost 5 bases, V lost 1 base, and 18 bases had no gene match. Partial CDR3 DNA: TGCAGTGCTAGAGGTACCCGAGCCAGGGGGCGTTCCTGGGAGACC. Translating gives CSARGTRARGRSWET. The entire CDR3 is CSARGTRARGRSWETQYF.

With respect to this clone: The CDR3 extends 3 residues past the end of the read, so its final part is completed from the germline J gene. J is TRBJ2-5 and V is TRBV16; no clear D gene. V lost 3 bases, J lost 2 bases, and 7 bases lay in between. In germline, CDR1 is KGHSY, CDR2 FQNENV. CDR3 length equals 13 residues. CDR3 DNA, as far as it was read: TGTGCCAGCAGCCAGGGCAGGCAAGAGACC. This gives the protein CASSQGRQET. The whole CDR3 reads CASSQGRQETQYF.

This CDR3 reads CSANQGQRTQYF. The CDR3 bases that were read are TGCAGTGCTAATCAGGGACAGAGGACC. The chain couples TRBV20-1 to TRBJ2-5, with 7 bases fitting TRBD1. Sequencing ends 3 residues short of the CDR3 end; the germline J gene provides the rest. Germline-derived CDR1 and CDR2 are DFQATT and SNEGSKA (reference sequence). This CDR3 is built from 12 residues. The J segment lost 7 bases and the V segment lost 4 bases, leaving 6 bases of the junction unmatched.

Concerning this clone itself: The DNA ends 3 residues before the CDR3 does, and the rest of the CDR3 is filled in from the germline J gene. V gene TRBV20-1 combines with J gene TRBJ2-4; 8 nucleotides line up with TRBD2. The junction had 9 bases not matched to a gene; V was cut back by 5 bases and J by 6 bases. Germline lookup yields CDR1 DFQATT and CDR2 SNEGSKA (reference sequence). This CDR3 is built from 14 residues. This CDR3 reads CSAYESGRVNIQYF. The CDR3 DNA, read in part, is TGCAGTGCTTATGAGAGCGGGAGAGTAAACATT.

As for this clone: The CDR3 end falls 3 residues outside the read, so it is completed with the germline J gene. The V gene is TRBV30, the J gene TRBJ1-6; 10 bases are shared with TRBD1. Germline-derived CDR1 and CDR2 are GTSNPN and SVGIG (reference sequence). This CDR3 contains 15 residues. Trimming took 2 bases from V and 6 from J; bases not matched to a gene: 4. The part of the CDR3 DNA that was read is TGTGCCTGGAGTCCCGGGACAGGGGTTAATTCACCC. It is translated as CAWSPGTGVNSP. The full CDR3 reads CAWSPGTGVNSPLHF.

Points on this clone: The CDR3 is cut off 3 residues early in the read; its end comes from the germline J gene. Other nucleotide sequences in the sample specify the same CDR3. The chain employs TRBV29-1 and TRBJ1-3, with a weak D call TRBD1 (5 bases). V gave up 3 bases and J gave up 4 bases, with 10 bases separating them. CDR3 length equals 13 residues. Germline values: CDR1 SQVTM, CDR2 ANQGSEA. The CDR3: CSVDTGAGNTIYF. The DNA read from the CDR3 is TGCAGCGTTGATACAGGCGCAGGAAACACC.

A word on this clone: Sequencing ends 3 residues short of the CDR3 end; the germline J gene provides the rest. V gene TRBV5-1 combines with J gene TRBJ2-5; the D is unclear. V lost 5 bases to trimming and J lost 4 bases, with 18 bases between them. CDR1 is SGHRS, CDR2 YFSETQ, per germline. The CDR3 is made up of 15 amino acids. CDR3 DNA (partial): TGCGCCAGCAGTAACTACCGAGCTGCTGCAGAGACC. Translated, it gives CASSNYRAAAET. From start to end, the CDR3 is CASSNYRAAAETQYF.

Worth noting for this clone: The missing CDR3 end, 3 residues past where the read stops, is filled in from the germline J gene. This chain uses TRBV12-5 with TRBJ2-1, with TRBD2 identical over 12 bases. V lost 3 bases, J lost 7 bases, and 7 bases stayed unmatched. The CDR3 loop spans 16 amino acids. Germline CDR1 LGHNT, CDR2 FRNRAP. The CDR3 spells CASGFRTSGTGNEQFF. The part of the CDR3 DNA that was read is TGTGCTAGTGGTTTCAGGACTAGCGGGACGGGAAATGAG. Based on the CDR3 plus reference TRBV12-5 and TRBJ2-1, the full variable domain is DARVTQTPRHKVTEMGQEVTMRCQPILGHNTVFWYRQTMMQGLELLAYFRNRAPLDDSGMPKDRFSAEMPDATLATLKIQPSEPRDSAVYFCASGFRTSGTGNEQFFGPGTRLTVL.

Regarding this clone: The DNA ends 3 residues before the CDR3 does, and the rest of the CDR3 is filled in from the germline J gene. This chain links TRBV7-2 with TRBJ2-7; TRBD1 might be the D (6 bases). CDR1 SGHTA and CDR2 FQGNSA come from the germline V gene. The CDR3 loop spans 13 amino acids. V lost 2 bases and J lost 5, with 10 bases in between. CDR3 DNA (partial): TGTGCCAGCAGCTTAAATCCAGGGGACGAG. Translated, it gives CASSLNPGDE. The entire CDR3 protein is CASSLNPGDEQYF.

In regard to this clone: The read ends 3 residues shy of where the CDR3 ends; the end is completed using the germline J gene. The rearrangement links TRBV20-1 to TRBJ1-5, with TRBD1 as a possible D gene (6 bases). Germline CDR1 is DFQATT and CDR2 is SNEGSKA (reference sequence). The CDR3 sequence is 14 residues long. Trimming removed 0 bases from V and 7 bases from J, with 13 bases in between. The part of the CDR3 DNA that was read is TGCAGTGCTAGAGATCGGGGCAGGGGCCAGCCC. Residues: CSARDRGRGQP. The CDR3 reads in full as CSARDRGRGQPQHF.